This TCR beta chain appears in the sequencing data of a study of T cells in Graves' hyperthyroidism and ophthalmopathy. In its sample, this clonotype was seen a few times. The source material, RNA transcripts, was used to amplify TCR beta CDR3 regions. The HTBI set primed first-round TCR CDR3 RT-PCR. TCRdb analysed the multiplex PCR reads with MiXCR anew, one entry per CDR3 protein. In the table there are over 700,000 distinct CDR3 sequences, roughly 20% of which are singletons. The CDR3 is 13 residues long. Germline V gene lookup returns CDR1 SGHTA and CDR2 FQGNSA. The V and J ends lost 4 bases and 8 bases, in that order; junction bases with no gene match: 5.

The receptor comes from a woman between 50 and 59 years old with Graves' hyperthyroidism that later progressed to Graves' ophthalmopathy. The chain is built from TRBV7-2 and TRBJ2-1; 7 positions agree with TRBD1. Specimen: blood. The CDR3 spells CASSSDRMDEQFF. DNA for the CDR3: TGTGCCAGCAGCTCGGACAGGATGGATGAGCAGTTCTTC.